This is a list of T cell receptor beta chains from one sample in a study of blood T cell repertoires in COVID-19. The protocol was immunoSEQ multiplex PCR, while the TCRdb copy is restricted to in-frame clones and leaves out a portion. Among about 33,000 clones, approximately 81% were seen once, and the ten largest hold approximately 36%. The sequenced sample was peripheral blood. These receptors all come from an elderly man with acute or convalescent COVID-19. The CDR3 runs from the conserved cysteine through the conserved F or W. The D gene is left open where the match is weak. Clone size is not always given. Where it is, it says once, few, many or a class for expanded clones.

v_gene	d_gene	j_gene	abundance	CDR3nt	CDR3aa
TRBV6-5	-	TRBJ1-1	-	TGTGCCAGCAGTAAGGGGATACTGAACACTGAAGCTTTCTTT	CASSKGILNTEAFF
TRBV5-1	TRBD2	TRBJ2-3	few	TGCGCCAGCGGCGGGGGGAGGGCCACAGATACGCAGTATTTT	CASGGGRATDTQYF
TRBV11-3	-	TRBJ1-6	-	TGTGCCAGCAGGGACGGGGATTCACCCCTCCACTTT	CASRDGDSPLHF
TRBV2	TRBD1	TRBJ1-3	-	TGTGCCAGCAGTGAAGCGCAGGGGGTTGGAAACACCATATATTTT	CASSEAQGVGNTIYF
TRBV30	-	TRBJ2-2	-	TGTGCCTGGAGGGTGGCGGGGCCCGGGGAGCTGTTTTTT	CAWRVAGPGELFF
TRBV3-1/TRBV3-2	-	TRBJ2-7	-	TGTGCCAGCAGCCAAGGGGCCCAGGGCGACTCCTACGAGCAGTACTTC	CASSQGAQGDSYEQYF
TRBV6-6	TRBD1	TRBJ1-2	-	TGTGCCACCTTCCAGGCCGACAGGGTAAATGGCTACACCTTC	CATFQADRVNGYTF
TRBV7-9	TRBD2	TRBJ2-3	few	TGTGCCAGCAGCCCGCTAACTAGCGGCACTAGCACAGATACGCAGTATTTT	CASSPLTSGTSTDTQYF
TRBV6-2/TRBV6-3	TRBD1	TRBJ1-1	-	TGTGCCAGCAGTTACCGGGACAGCTACACTGAAGCTTTCTTT	CASSYRDSYTEAFF
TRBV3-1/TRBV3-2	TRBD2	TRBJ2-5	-	TGTGCCAGCAGCCAAGATCACGGGGGGAGGACCCAGTACTTC	CASSQDHGGRTQYF
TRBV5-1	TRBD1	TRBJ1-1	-	TGCGCCAGCAGCTCCTCCGGGACAGGGTTAGGAGCTTTCTTT	CASSSSGTGLGAFF
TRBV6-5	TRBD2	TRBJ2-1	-	TGTGCCAGCAAGTCCGAGCGGGGGCCCCAGGGCGAGCAGTTCTTC	CASKSERGPQGEQFF
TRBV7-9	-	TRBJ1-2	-	TGTGCCATACCGGGACAAGCGCGGGGCTACACCTTC	CAIPGQARGYTF
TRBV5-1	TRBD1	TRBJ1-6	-	TGCGCCAGCAGCTTGGATACAGGGGAAGATTCACCCCTCCACTTT	CASSLDTGEDSPLHF
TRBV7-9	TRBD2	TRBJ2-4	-	TGTGCCAGCAGCTTACGCACTGGGGAGGGAGACATTCAGTACTTC	CASSLRTGEGDIQYF
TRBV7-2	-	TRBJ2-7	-	TGTGCCAGCAGCTTAGTCGCAGGCGCTAGCACCTACGAGCAGTACTTC	CASSLVAGASTYEQYF
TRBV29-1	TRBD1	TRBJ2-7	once	TGCAGCGCTTCCAAGGGGACAGGCCCCTACGAGCAGTACTTC	CSASKGTGPYEQYF
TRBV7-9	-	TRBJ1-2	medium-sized	TGTGCCAGCAGCTCGAAGCGGGGGGACTATGGCTACACCTTC	CASSSKRGDYGYTF
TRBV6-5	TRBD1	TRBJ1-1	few	TGTGCCAGCAGTTCATACAGGGGAGGCACTGAAGCTTTCTTT	CASSSYRGGTEAFF
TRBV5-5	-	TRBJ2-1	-	TGTGCCAGCACTCTAGGGGGGGCCTACAATGAGCAGTTCTTC	CASTLGGAYNEQFF
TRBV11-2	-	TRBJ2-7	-	TGTGCCAGCAGCTTAGGCCCAGGGGACCGGGACGAGCAGTACTTC	CASSLGPGDRDEQYF
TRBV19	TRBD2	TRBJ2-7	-	TGTGCCAGTAGTTTCCGCGTGGAGCGGGGTACCTACGAGCAGTACTTC	CASSFRVERGTYEQYF
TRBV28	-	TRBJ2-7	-	TGTGCCAGCAGTTCCCCCCACGGAGGTAAGCCCTACGAGCAGTACTTC	CASSSPHGGKPYEQYF
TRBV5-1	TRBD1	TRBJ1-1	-	TGCGCCAGCAGCGCCCACGGACAGGTCATGAACACTGAAGCTTTCTTT	CASSAHGQVMNTEAFF
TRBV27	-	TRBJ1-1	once	TGTGCCAGCAGCTTTTTACAGGGTGAAGCTTTCTTT	CASSFLQGEAFF
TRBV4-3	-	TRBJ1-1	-	TGCGCCAGCAGCTTTCGGACAGAAGAGGCTGAAGCTTTCTTT	CASSFRTEEAEAFF
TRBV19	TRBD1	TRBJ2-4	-	TGTGCCAGTAGTATAGGGGGACAGGGGAACATTCAGTACTTC	CASSIGGQGNIQYF
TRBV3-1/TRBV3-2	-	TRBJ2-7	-	TGTGCCAGCAGACAGCTCATCTCCTACGAGCAGTACTTC	CASRQLISYEQYF
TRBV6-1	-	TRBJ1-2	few	TGTGCCAGCAGTGAAGGGCAAAGAGGCTACACCTTC	CASSEGQRGYTF
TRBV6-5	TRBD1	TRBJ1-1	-	TGTGCCAGCATCCAGACAGGGGGGGGCACTGAAGCTTTCTTT	CASIQTGGGTEAFF
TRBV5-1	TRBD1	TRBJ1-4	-	TGCGCCAGCAGCTCCGGACAGGCAACTAATGAAAAACTGTTTTTT	CASSSGQATNEKLFF
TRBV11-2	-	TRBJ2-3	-	TGTGCCAGCAGCTTAGCCAGGACAAACACAGATACGCAGTATTTT	CASSLARTNTDTQYF
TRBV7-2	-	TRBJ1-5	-	TGTGCCAGCAGCTCCCAGGGGAACAGCAATCAGCCCCAGCATTTT	CASSSQGNSNQPQHF
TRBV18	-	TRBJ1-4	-	TGTGCCAGCTCTCCAGAGGGCCTGAATGAAAAACTGTTTTTT	CASSPEGLNEKLFF
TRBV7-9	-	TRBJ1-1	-	TGTGCCAGCAGCCTCTTCACTGGAGACACTGAAGCTTTCTTT	CASSLFTGDTEAFF
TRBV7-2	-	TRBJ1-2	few	TGTGCCAGCAGCCTAACGGTTAACTATGGCTACACCTTC	CASSLTVNYGYTF
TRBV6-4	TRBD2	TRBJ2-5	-	TGTGCCAGCAGCCTCACCGGGGAGGGGCGCGGGGAGACCCAGTACTTC	CASSLTGEGRGETQYF
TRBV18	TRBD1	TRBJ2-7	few	TGTGCCAGCTCAAGACAGGGCCGTGTGAGCGAGCAGTACTTC	CASSRQGRVSEQYF
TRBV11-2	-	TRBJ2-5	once	TGTGCCAGCAGCTTAGCCCACTGGGGGGACCAAGAGACCCAGTACTTC	CASSLAHWGDQETQYF
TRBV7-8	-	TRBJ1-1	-	TGTGCCAGCAGCTTAGTCGGGGACTTTGAAGCTTTCTTT	CASSLVGDFEAFF
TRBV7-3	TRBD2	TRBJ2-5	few	TGTGCCAGCAGCTTATCCTCTAGCGGGGGCCAAGAGACCCAGTACTTC	CASSLSSSGGQETQYF